A single sample is the source of the 26 T cell receptor beta chains below, sequenced in a study of identical twins. TCRdb itself ran the 5' RACE reads through MiXCR, one entry per CDR3 protein. The table includes 550,000 to 700,000 distinct CDR3 sequences, more than 9% detected once. This sample also belongs to another study, concerning yellow fever vaccine responses in identical twins.

The sample comprised PBMCs. These receptors were obtained from a woman aged 18-29 years in good health.

The V call is TRBV4-3, the J call TRBJ2-1; TRBD2 agrees at 9 bases. Germline V lookup: CDR1 LGHNA, CDR2 YSLEER. The CDR3 is made up of 16 amino acids. The junction had 7 bases not matched to a gene; V was cut back by 1 base and J by 6 bases. The DNA for the CDR3 is TGCGCCAGCAGCCAAGGGGCGGGAGGGGTCTCCAATGAGCAGTTCTTC. Its translation is CASSQGAGGVSNEQFF.

This clonotype was detected only a few times. The chain is built from TRBV3-1 and TRBJ2-7; D remains unclear. Trimming removed 0 bases at V and 3 bases at J, with 9 bases between. CDR3 size: 14 residues. Looked up from germline, CDR1 is LGHDT and CDR2 is YNNKEL (reference sequence). The CDR3 loop is CASSQDHSNYEQYF. The CDR3 DNA reads TGTGCCAGCAGCCAAGATCACAGTAACTACGAGCAGTACTTC.

The chain recombines TRBV20-1 with TRBJ1-2; D gene ambiguous. Germline values: CDR1 DFQATT, CDR2 SNEGSKA (reference sequence). The CDR3 is 14 residues long. V was cut by 0 bases and J by 2 bases, with 10 bases left in between. As DNA, the CDR3 is TGCAGTGCTAGAGATCATATTGAGAACTATGGCTACACCTTC. The encoded protein is CSARDHIENYGYTF.

V usage is TRBV24-1 and J usage is TRBJ2-1; 7 bases match TRBD2. Trimming at V came to 1 base and at J to 6 bases, leaving 11 bases not matched to a gene. The V gene's germline CDR1 is KGHDR and CDR2 SFDVKD. This CDR3 comprises 17 residues. DNA for the CDR3: TGTGCCACCAGTGATTTTACCGGACTAGACCAAAGCAATGAGCAGTTCTTC. Encoded protein: CATSDFTGLDQSNEQFF.

This chain uses TRBV12-3 or TRBV12-4 with TRBJ2-1; D unclear. Trimming removed 5 bases from V and 0 bases from J, with 14 bases in between. The CDR3 consists of 16 residues. CDR3 loop: CASSDGQRFSYNEQFF. CDR3 sequence (DNA): TGTGCCAGCAGTGATGGGCAGAGATTCTCCTACAATGAGCAGTTCTTC.

This clonotype was found many times. The chain employs TRBV7-9 and TRBJ1-3, with a tentative D call TRBD1 (6 bases). This CDR3 comprises 15 residues. Germline assignment: CDR1 SEHNR and CDR2 FQNEAQ (reference sequence). V lost 1 base to trimming and J lost 1 base, with 8 bases between them. The CDR3 DNA is TGTGCCAGCAGCTTAGTAGGGGGGTCTGGAAACACCATATATTTT. Protein product: CASSLVGGSGNTIYF.

The sample holds a few counts of this clonotype. The CDR3 region is CASSLVGDRSYEQYF. CDR3 bases: TGTGCCAGCAGTTTAGTAGGAGACAGATCCTACGAGCAGTACTTC. V gene TRBV12-3 or TRBV12-4 combines with J gene TRBJ2-7; weak D call: TRBD1 (5 bases). The V gene lost 1 base and the J gene lost 1 base, with 11 bases spanning the gap. The CDR3 length is 15 residues.

This clonotype was counted only a few times. V gene TRBV29-1 combines with J gene TRBJ2-7; no clear D gene. The CDR3 is 11 residues long. The V end was cut by 0 bases, the J end by 3 bases, with 3 bases between. Per germline, CDR1 SQVTM and CDR2 ANQGSEA. CDR3 nucleotide sequence: TGCAGCGTTGAAGAAAGCTACGAGCAGTACTTC. Translating it yields CSVEESYEQYF.

This clonotype was seen at least ten times. V usage is TRBV10-3 and J usage is TRBJ2-3, with D hard to call. This CDR3 is built from 13 residues. Trimming cost V 6 bases and J 2 bases, with 9 bases left between them. Germline lookup yields CDR1 ENHRY and CDR2 SYGVKD. The CDR3 protein is CAIRSDSTDTQYF. The CDR3 bases are TGTGCCATCAGGAGTGATTCCACAGATACGCAGTATTTT.

The chain recombines TRBV5-1 with TRBJ2-3, with TRBD2 matching 10 bases. Germline trimming cut 5 bases from V and 6 bases from J; bases unmatched to any gene: 6. CDR1 SGHRS and CDR2 YFSETQ come from the germline V gene. The CDR3 is 14 amino acids. The chain's CDR3 is CASSFSSGSDTQYF. The CDR3 DNA sequence: TGCGCCAGCAGTTTTTCTAGCGGGAGTGATACGCAGTATTTT.

This clonotype was seen a handful of times. The rearrangement joins TRBV27 to TRBJ2-4, with 7 bases matching TRBD2. From germline, CDR1 is MNHEY and CDR2 SMNVEV (reference sequence). Trimming removed 1 base from V and 1 base from J; junction bases left unmatched: 1. The CDR3 runs to 15 residues. The CDR3 protein is CASSLWGGAKNIQYF. The CDR3 DNA sequence: TGTGCCAGCAGTTTATGGGGGGGGGCCAAAAACATTCAGTACTTC.

The rearrangement uses TRBV10-3 and TRBJ2-7, with 8 bases identical to TRBD2. The germline CDR1 and CDR2 sequences are ENHRY and SYGVKD. The CDR3 covers 17 residues. V lost 1 base to trimming and J lost 1 base; unmatched junction nucleotides: 9. The CDR3 region is CAISELGSGTFSYEQYF. CDR3 DNA sequence: TGTGCCATCAGTGAGTTGGGTAGCGGGACATTTTCCTACGAGCAGTACTTC.

The rearrangement joins TRBV28 to TRBJ2-5; 7 bases agree with TRBD2. V shed 5 bases and J 1 base; nucleotides not matched to a gene: 10. Germline CDR1 MDHEN, CDR2 SYDVKM. The CDR3 contains 16 residues. For the CDR3, the DNA is TGTGCCAGCAGTCCGCCTGGGGCTAGCGGCCAAGAGACCCAGTACTTC. The encoded protein is CASSPPGASGQETQYF.

At least ten counts were recorded for this clonotype. The chain links TRBV3-1 to TRBJ2-7; TRBD2 aligns across 10 bases. The germline V gene has CDR1 LGHDT and CDR2 YNNKEL (reference sequence). The CDR3 runs 19 residues. With V trimmed by 2 bases and J by 0 bases, 13 bases remained unmatched. The CDR3 nucleotides are TGTGCCAGCAGCCAACTTCTACCGGGACTAGCGACAAGCTCCTACGAGCAGTACTTC. Protein sequence: CASSQLLPGLATSSYEQYF.

This clonotype was counted ten times or more. This chain links TRBV12-3 or TRBV12-4 with TRBJ2-7, with D uncertain. V lost 3 bases to trimming and J lost 2 bases, with 14 bases between them. CDR3 length: 15 residues. The DNA of the CDR3 is TGTGCCAGCAGTTTCCCCGCTGCCAGGACCTACGAGCAGTACTTC. This encodes CASSFPAARTYEQYF.

The chain links TRBV3-1 to TRBJ1-5; D uncertain. V shed 4 bases and J shed 11 bases, with 15 bases lying between them. This CDR3 is 13 amino acids long. Looked up from germline, CDR1 is LGHDT and CDR2 is YNNKEL (reference sequence). The DNA for the CDR3 is TGTGCCAGCAGCCCATCGTTCGGAGGAACCCAGCATTTT. This codes for CASSPSFGGTQHF.

The chain combines TRBV12-3 or TRBV12-4 with TRBJ2-3; D call uncertain. The CDR3 sequence is 14 residues long. Trimming pared 5 bases from V and 4 bases from J, leaving 13 bases between. The CDR3 DNA reads TGTGCCAGCAGTCTCCAAACTTGGGCAGATACGCAGTATTTT. Encoded protein: CASSLQTWADTQYF.

This clonotype has ten or more counts. CDR3 DNA sequence: TGTGAAGTGGAGCCCTACGAGCAGTACTTC. This codes for CEVEPYEQYF. The V call is TRBV12-3 or TRBV12-4, the J call TRBJ2-7; D unclear. The CDR3 covers 10 residues.

This clonotype was seen a single time. This chain uses TRBV2 with TRBJ2-3; TRBD2 is a possible D gene (6 bases). The V end lost 10 bases, the J end lost 3 bases, and 20 bases lay between the germline ends. This CDR3 has 15 amino acids. The germline V gene has CDR1 SNHLY and CDR2 FYNNEI. Written as DNA, the CDR3 is TGTGCCACCCAGTGGCGGGACCTGGGGACAGATACGCAGTATTTT. It yields the protein CATQWRDLGTDTQYF.

This clonotype has ten or more counts. The CDR3 reads CSVRKDSNTQYF. The CDR3 DNA sequence: TGCAGCGTTAGGAAAGACAGCAATACGCAGTATTTT. The chain recombines TRBV29-1 with TRBJ2-3; perhaps TRBD1 as D (5 bases). Germline V gives CDR1 SQVTM, CDR2 ANQGSEA. Trimming removed 5 bases from V and 7 bases from J, with 13 bases in between. The CDR3 contains 12 residues.

The gene calls are TRBV24-1 and TRBJ2-1; the match to TRBD2 covers 7 bases. J gave up 4 bases and V 4 bases, and 9 bases lay outside the gene matches. CDR3 length: 16 amino acids. Germline loops: CDR1 KGHDR, CDR2 SFDVKD. CDR3 DNA sequence: TGTGCCACCAGTGACCCCGAGGGGAGGGCTTACAATGAGCAGTTCTTC. It encodes CATSDPEGRAYNEQFF.

The chain has TRBV6-1 and TRBJ2-7; 11 positions match TRBD1. There are 15 residues in the CDR3. CDR1 is MNHNS and CDR2 is SASEGT in the germline V gene. The V and J ends lost 6 bases and 0 bases, in that order; junction bases with no gene match: 4. CDR3 in amino acids: CASRGTGGFSYEQYF. The CDR3 DNA reads TGTGCCAGCAGAGGGACAGGGGGTTTCTCCTACGAGCAGTACTTC.

This clonotype was observed a few times. The CDR3 bases are TGCAGTGCTAGAGATAGTCTAGCCTACGAGCAGTACTTC. This gives the protein CSARDSLAYEQYF. V gene TRBV20-1 combines with J gene TRBJ2-7; D not resolved. V was trimmed by 0 bases and J by 2 bases, leaving 8 bases between them. This CDR3 has 13 amino acids. CDR1 and CDR2 from the germline V gene are DFQATT and SNEGSKA (reference sequence).

This sequence joins TRBV11-2 and TRBJ2-1, with D perhaps TRBD1 or TRBD2 (5 bases each). The CDR3 contains 17 residues. V was cut by 1 base and J by 2 bases, with 15 bases left in between. Germline V gene lookup returns CDR1 SGHAT and CDR2 FQNNGV. In DNA, the CDR3 is TGTGCCAGCAGCTTAGTATCTGGGACCGGGCCCTACAATGAGCAGTTCTTC. Its translation: CASSLVSGTGPYNEQFF.

This sequence joins TRBV18 and TRBJ2-7; 7 nucleotides agree with TRBD1. V was clipped by 4 bases and J by 0 bases; unmatched bases: 3. Germline CDR1 reads KGHSH; CDR2 reads LQKENI. The CDR3 extends over 14 amino acids. The CDR3: CASSQGQLSYEQYF. In DNA form, the CDR3 reads TGTGCCAGCTCACAGGGACAGCTCTCCTACGAGCAGTACTTC.

V gene TRBV28 combines with J gene TRBJ2-7; perhaps D is TRBD1 or TRBD2 (6 bases each). Germline loops: CDR1 MDHEN, CDR2 SYDVKM. The CDR3 loop spans 17 amino acids. Trimming removed 4 bases at V and 0 bases at J, with 19 bases between. DNA for the CDR3: TGTGCCAGCAGTTCTCTACTTGGGGGGCTTAGCTCCTACGAGCAGTACTTC. It codes for CASSSLLGGLSSYEQYF.